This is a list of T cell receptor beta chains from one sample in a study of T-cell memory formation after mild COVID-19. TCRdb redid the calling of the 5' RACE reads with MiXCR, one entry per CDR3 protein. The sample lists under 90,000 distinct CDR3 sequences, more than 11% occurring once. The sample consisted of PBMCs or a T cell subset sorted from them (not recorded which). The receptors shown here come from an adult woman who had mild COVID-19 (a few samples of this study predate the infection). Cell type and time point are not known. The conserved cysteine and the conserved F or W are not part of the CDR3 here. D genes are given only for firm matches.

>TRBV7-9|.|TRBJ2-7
ASSHPSGVSHEQY
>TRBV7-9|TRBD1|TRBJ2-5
ASSPTGTVLQETQY
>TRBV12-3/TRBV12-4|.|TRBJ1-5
ASSLGQLQPQH
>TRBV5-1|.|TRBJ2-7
ASSLGQEYEQY
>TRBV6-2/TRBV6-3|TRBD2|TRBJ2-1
ASSYGGRDAYNEQF
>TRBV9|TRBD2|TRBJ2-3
ASRGLAGGLHDTDTQY
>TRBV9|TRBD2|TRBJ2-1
ASSASGGPNEQF
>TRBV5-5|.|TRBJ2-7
ASYDRYYEQY
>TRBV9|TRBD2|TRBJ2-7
ASSVGLAGGKTYEQY
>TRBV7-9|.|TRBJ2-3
ASSSYTDTQY
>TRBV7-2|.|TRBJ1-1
ASSSTQEMNTEAF
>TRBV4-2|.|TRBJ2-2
ASSQEAWAGELF
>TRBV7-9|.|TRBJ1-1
ASSLNGRNTEAF
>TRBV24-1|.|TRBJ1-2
ATSDLTITYGYT
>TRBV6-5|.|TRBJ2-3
ASSPKEGGRFTQY
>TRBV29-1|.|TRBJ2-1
SPGGGAYNEQF
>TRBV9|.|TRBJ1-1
ASSINLFTEAF
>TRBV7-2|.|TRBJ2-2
ASTLRGDRGGELF
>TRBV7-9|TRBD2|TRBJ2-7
ASSLVAGGFYEQY
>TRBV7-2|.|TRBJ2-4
ASSERFGLNIQY
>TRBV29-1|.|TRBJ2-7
SVDDAGAYEQY
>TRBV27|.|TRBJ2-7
ASSLMAGPYYEQY
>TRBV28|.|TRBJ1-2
ASTLGTDYYGYT